One and the same sample provided the 13 T cell receptor beta chains below, sequenced in a study of blood T cells in healthy people across ages. With a J-beta primer mix and a sample-barcoded 5' primer, a second PCR ran about 7 to 12 cycles. TCRdb ran MiXCR on the 5' RACE reads and lists one entry per CDR3 protein. The sample holds approximately 780,000 distinct CDR3 sequences, 25% to 30% seen once. This sample also belongs to another study, concerning T cells of mothers and their children.

Sequenced: blood. The receptors were gathered from a boy between 10 and 17 years old in good health.

This clonotype was recorded a few times. The V and J genes are TRBV5-1 and TRBJ1-2, with no clear D. V lost 3 bases, J lost 8 bases, and 20 bases lay in between. The CDR3 runs to 15 residues. Germline assignment: CDR1 SGHRS and CDR2 YFSETQ. CDR3 coding DNA: TGCGCCAGCAGCTCCGGACTTCTCCCGGTGTCCGGCTACACCTTC. Translating gives CASSSGLLPVSGYTF.

The chain joins TRBV5-6 to TRBJ2-2, with 8 nucleotides matching TRBD2. Germline assignment: CDR1 SGHDT and CDR2 YYEEEE. The CDR3 consists of 16 residues. J was trimmed by 3 bases and V by 4 bases; bases with no gene match: 8. In DNA, the CDR3 is TGTGCCAGCAGCCCCCTAGCGGGCAGGGACACCGGGGAGCTGTTTTTT. Its protein product is CASSPLAGRDTGELFF.

The chain employs TRBV7-9 and TRBJ1-4; TRBD1 agrees at 7 bases. Germline lookup yields CDR1 SEHNR and CDR2 FQNEAQ (reference sequence). V gave up 5 bases and J gave up 8 bases; unmatched junction bases: 8. The CDR3 extends over 14 amino acids. The CDR3 spells CASSLPGQAEKLFF. The CDR3 DNA is TGTGCCAGCAGCCTTCCAGGACAGGCCGAAAAACTGTTTTTT.

This clonotype has more than one count but fewer than ten. The V and J genes are TRBV7-2 and TRBJ2-1; either TRBD1 or TRBD2 may fit D (5 bases each). The CDR3 covers 15 residues. V was cut by 1 base and J by 9 bases, with 16 bases left in between. The germline V gene has CDR1 SGHTA and CDR2 FQGNSA. The chain's CDR3 is CASSLGGSGHGEQFF. In DNA form, the CDR3 reads TGTGCCAGCAGCTTAGGTGGGTCGGGGCACGGTGAGCAGTTCTTC.

This chain connects TRBV19 to TRBJ2-3; D is tentatively TRBD1 or TRBD2 (5 bases each). The CDR3 is 15 amino acids. Germline V CDR1 and CDR2: LNHDA, SQIVND (reference sequence). The V and J ends lost 5 bases and 1 base respectively, with 13 bases between them. In nucleotides, the CDR3 is TGTGCCAGTAGTCCGCCTAGGGACGGCACAGATACGCAGTATTTT. It translates to CASSPPRDGTDTQYF.

This clonotype has only a few counts. The rearrangement links TRBV7-2 to TRBJ2-7, with D possibly being TRBD2 (5 bases). Germline lookup yields CDR1 SGHTA and CDR2 FQGNSA. The CDR3 is 14 amino acids. The V end lost 0 bases, the J end lost 3 bases, and 9 bases lay between the germline ends. The CDR3 DNA is TGTGCCAGCAGCTTAGCGGCGGACTTCTACGAGCAGTACTTC. Its translation: CASSLAADFYEQYF.

This sequence joins TRBV12-5 and TRBJ1-5, with TRBD1 matching 8 bases. CDR1 LGHNT and CDR2 FRNRAP come from the germline V gene. After removal of 2 bases from V and 7 bases from J, the junction contained 10 bases not matched to a gene. This CDR3 is built from 16 residues. CDR3: CASGLNTGTGRQPQHF. In DNA form, the CDR3 reads TGTGCTAGTGGTTTGAATACCGGGACAGGAAGACAGCCCCAGCATTTT.

V gene TRBV29-1 combines with J gene TRBJ1-1; D remains ambiguous. Germline V lookup: CDR1 SQVTM, CDR2 ANQGSEA. The ends were cut back, 6 bases at V and 1 base at J, with 6 bases in the middle. The CDR3 length is 11 residues. The CDR3 loop is CSVQKNTEAFF. In nucleotides, the CDR3 is TGCAGCGTCCAAAAGAACACTGAAGCTTTCTTT.

This chain links TRBV5-1 with TRBJ2-1; D is ambiguous. The V gene lost 0 bases and the J gene lost 5 bases, with 9 bases spanning the gap. Germline CDR1 SGHRS, CDR2 YFSETQ. The CDR3 length is 14 residues. The CDR3 sequence is CASSLGGENNEQFF. CDR3 nucleotides: TGCGCCAGCAGCTTGGGCGGAGAGAACAATGAGCAGTTCTTC.

The chain is built from TRBV5-1 and TRBJ2-7; 7 nucleotides match TRBD1. CDR1 SGHRS and CDR2 YFSETQ come from the germline V gene. Trimming cost V 3 bases and J 3 bases; bases outside gene matches: 9. The CDR3 has 15 amino acids. The CDR3: CASSSTTGTDYEQYF. The CDR3 nucleotides are TGCGCCAGCAGCTCCACCACCGGGACAGACTACGAGCAGTACTTC.

This clonotype was counted a few times. The V call is TRBV9, the J call TRBJ2-2, with D unresolved. The CDR3 contains 14 residues. CDR1 SGDLS and CDR2 YYNGEE come from the germline V gene. Trimming left V 4 bases short and J 4 bases short, with 11 bases between. CDR3 loop: CASSTGPSTGELFF. Written as DNA, the CDR3 is TGTGCCAGCAGCACCGGACCGAGCACCGGGGAGCTGTTTTTT.

This chain uses TRBV12-3 or TRBV12-4 with TRBJ2-5; 13 positions agree with TRBD2. The CDR3 length is 22 residues. V dropped 5 bases and J dropped 3; count of bases not matched to a gene: 24. The CDR3 loop reads CASSPQKDVSPTSGGVEETQYF. The CDR3 nucleotides are TGTGCCAGCAGTCCCCAGAAAGACGTTAGCCCCACTAGCGGGGGGGTTGAAGAGACCCAGTACTTC.

This sequence joins TRBV5-1 and TRBJ2-1, with D possibly matching TRBD2 (5 bases). The DNA end lines up better with TRBJ2-7; the J call may be wrong. This CDR3 has 15 amino acids. Germline lookup yields CDR1 SGHRS and CDR2 YFSETQ. The CDR3 DNA reads TGCGCCAGCCGCCTGTTTGAGGGTACGTACTACGAGCAGTACTTC. It encodes CASRLFEGTYYEQYF.